The entry below describes one T cell receptor beta chain. Its antigen is still unknown. This record comes from a study of response to subunit inactivated influenza vaccine. Study observations and caveats: Authors suggested that a seasonal influenza vaccination recruits few new T cells each time.

Germline V CDR1 and CDR2: SGHTA, FQGNSA. The V and J ends lost 5 bases and 1 base respectively, with 17 bases between them. CDR3 length: 16 amino acids. TCRdb fed the RT-PCR reads into MiXCR, producing one record per CDR3 protein. The data show about 310,000 distinct CDR3 sequences, about 20% seen once. The receptor was isolated from a man aged 50-75 years who received an inactivated influenza vaccine. The specimen comprised PBMCs from blood, sampled less than 22 months after vaccination. The V gene is TRBV7-2, the J gene TRBJ1-1; the D gene is possibly TRBD1 (6 bases). CDR3 in amino acids: CASSRARTGPNTEAFF. DNA for the CDR3: TGTGCCAGCAGCCGAGCCCGAACAGGGCCGAACACTGAAGCTTTCTTT.